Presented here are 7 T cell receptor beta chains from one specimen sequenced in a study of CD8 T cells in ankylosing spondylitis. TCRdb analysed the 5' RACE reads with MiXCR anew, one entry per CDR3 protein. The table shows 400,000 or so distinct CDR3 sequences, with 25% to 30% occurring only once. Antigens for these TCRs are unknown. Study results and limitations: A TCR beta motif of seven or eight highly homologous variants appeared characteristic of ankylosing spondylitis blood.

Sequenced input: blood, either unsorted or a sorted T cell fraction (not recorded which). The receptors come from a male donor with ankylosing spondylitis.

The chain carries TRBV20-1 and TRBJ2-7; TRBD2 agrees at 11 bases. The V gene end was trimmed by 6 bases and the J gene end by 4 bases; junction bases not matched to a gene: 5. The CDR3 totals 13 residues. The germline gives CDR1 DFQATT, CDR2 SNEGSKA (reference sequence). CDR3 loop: CSAHSGRGYEQYF. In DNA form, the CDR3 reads TGCAGTGCGCATAGCGGGAGGGGGTACGAGCAGTACTTC.

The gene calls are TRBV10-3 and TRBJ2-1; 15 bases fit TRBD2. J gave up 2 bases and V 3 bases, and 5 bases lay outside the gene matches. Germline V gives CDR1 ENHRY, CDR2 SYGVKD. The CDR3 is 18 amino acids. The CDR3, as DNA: TGTGCCATCAGTGATACCCGGACTAGCGGGAGGGCCTACAATGAGCAGTTCTTC. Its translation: CAISDTRTSGRAYNEQFF.

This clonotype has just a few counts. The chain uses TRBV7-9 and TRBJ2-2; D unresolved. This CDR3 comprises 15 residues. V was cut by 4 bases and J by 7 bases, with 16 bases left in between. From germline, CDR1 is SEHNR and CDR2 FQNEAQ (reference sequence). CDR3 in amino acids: CASSSTRPSVGELFF. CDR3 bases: TGTGCCAGCAGCTCTACCCGCCCTAGTGTCGGGGAGCTGTTTTTT.

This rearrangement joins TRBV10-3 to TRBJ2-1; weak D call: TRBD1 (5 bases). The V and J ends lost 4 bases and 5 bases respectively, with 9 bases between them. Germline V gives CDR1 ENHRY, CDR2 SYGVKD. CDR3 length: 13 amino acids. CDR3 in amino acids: CAISVDRNNEQFF. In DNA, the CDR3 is TGTGCCATCAGTGTCGACAGAAACAATGAGCAGTTCTTC.

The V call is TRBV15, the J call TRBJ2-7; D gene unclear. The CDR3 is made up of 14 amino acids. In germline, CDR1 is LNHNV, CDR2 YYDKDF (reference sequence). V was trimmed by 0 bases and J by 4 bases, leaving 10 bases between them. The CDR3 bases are TGTGCCACCAGCAGAGATCAGCTTGGATACGAGCAGTACTTC. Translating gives CATSRDQLGYEQYF. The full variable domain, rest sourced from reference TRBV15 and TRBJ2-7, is DAMVIQNPRYQVTQFGKPVTLSCSQTLNHNVMYWYQQKSSQAPKLLFHYYDKDFNNEADTPDNFQSRRPNTSFCFLDIRSPGLGDTAMYLCATSRDQLGYEQYFGPGTRLTVT.

For the CDR3, the DNA is TGTGCCAGCAGCTCTTTGACTAGCGGTTACTCCTACAATGAGCAGTTCTTC. It translates to CASSSLTSGYSYNEQFF. This chain links TRBV11-2 with TRBJ2-1; 9 bases line up with TRBD2. Trimming cost V 4 bases and J 0 bases; bases outside gene matches: 7. CDR3 length: 17 residues. CDR1 and CDR2 (germline): SGHAT, FQNNGV.

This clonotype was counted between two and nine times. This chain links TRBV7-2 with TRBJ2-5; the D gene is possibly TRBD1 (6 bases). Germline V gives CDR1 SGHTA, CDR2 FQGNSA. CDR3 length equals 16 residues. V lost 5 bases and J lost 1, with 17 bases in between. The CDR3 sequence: CASSQGPSQIQETQYF. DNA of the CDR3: TGTGCCAGCAGCCAGGGGCCTAGCCAAATCCAAGAGACCCAGTACTTC.